One sample yielded the 30 T cell receptor beta chains listed below, sequenced in a study. Each CDR3 protein gets one entry after TCRdb re-called the 5' RACE reads with MiXCR. The sample shows about 43,000 distinct CDR3 sequences, less than 30% of them seen only once. Sequencing was done on a sample of memory CD4+ T cells sorted from a lymph node. Subset of the sample: memory CD4+ T cells, CD4+CD45RO+CD25-. All receptors come from a female donor with breast cancer.

This clonotype was counted many times. The rearrangement joins TRBV4-1 to TRBJ1-2; 9 bases line up with TRBD1. Germline values: CDR1 MGHRA, CDR2 YSYEKL. The trim removed 1 base at V and 8 bases at J, leaving 5 bases unmatched. The CDR3 totals 14 residues. CDR3 in amino acids: CASSQVNRGRGYTF. The DNA for the CDR3 is TGCGCCAGCAGCCAAGTCAACAGGGGGCGCGGCTACACCTTC.

The V gene is TRBV28, the J gene TRBJ1-6; TRBD1 matches at 9 bases. This CDR3 spans 14 amino acids. V was pared by 6 bases and J by 5 bases, with 2 bases of the junction left unmatched. From germline, CDR1 is MDHEN and CDR2 SYDVKM. The CDR3 is CASSGQGNNSPLHF. The CDR3, as DNA: TGTGCCAGCAGCGGACAGGGGAATAATTCACCCCTCCACTTT.

This clonotype turned up a few times. J is TRBJ2-6 and V is TRBV7-8; the D call may be TRBD1 or TRBD2 (5 bases each). CDR3 length equals 17 residues. Germline-derived CDR1 and CDR2 are SGHVS and FQNEAQ. Trimming stripped 9 bases from V and 1 base from J, with 19 bases between. Written as DNA, the CDR3 is TGTGCCAGTCGCTCACCCGGGGCAGGGTCTGGGGCCAACGTCCTGACTTTC. Protein product: CASRSPGAGSGANVLTF.

This clonotype has at least ten counts. The J gene is TRBJ2-1, the V gene TRBV6-5, with 12 positions matching TRBD2. Germline V gene data show CDR1 as MNHEY and CDR2 as SVGAGI. CDR3 size: 17 residues. The J segment lost 5 bases and the V segment lost 5 bases, leaving 10 bases of the junction unmatched. The CDR3 here is CASSDGTSGHPHNEQFF. The CDR3 nucleotides are TGTGCCAGCAGTGACGGGACTAGCGGGCACCCTCACAATGAGCAGTTCTTC.

The chain employs TRBV7-3 and TRBJ2-7; 7 bases line up with TRBD1. Germline V gives CDR1 SGHTA, CDR2 FQGTGA. The ends lost 1 base at V and 3 bases at J; junction bases unmatched: 3. The length of the CDR3 is 14 residues. CDR3 loop: CASSLMQGDYEQYF. The CDR3 DNA reads TGTGCCAGCAGCTTAATGCAGGGGGACTACGAGCAGTACTTC.

This clonotype was observed many times. CDR3 nucleotide sequence: TGTGCCAGCAGCTCGGACAGGGGCAAAAGTGAAAAACTGTTTTTT. Protein: CASSSDRGKSEKLFF. V and J are TRBV7-9 and TRBJ1-4; the match to TRBD1 covers 9 bases. The CDR3 covers 15 residues. In germline, CDR1 is SEHNR, CDR2 FQNEAQ (reference sequence). The V segment lost 4 bases and the J segment 7 bases; nucleotides outside the gene matches: 7.

V gene TRBV4-1 combines with J gene TRBJ2-3, with TRBD2 matching over 7 bases. In germline, CDR1 is MGHRA, CDR2 YSYEKL. There are 12 residues in the CDR3. V was clipped by 0 bases and J by 10 bases; unmatched bases: 1. CDR3 protein: CASSQEAGAQYF. CDR3 DNA: TGCGCCAGCAGCCAAGAGGCGGGAGCGCAGTATTTT.

This clonotype was picked up a small number of times. The gene calls are TRBV28 and TRBJ2-1; D may be TRBD2 (6 bases). The germline V gene has CDR1 MDHEN and CDR2 SYDVKM. The CDR3 sequence is 13 residues long. Trimming removed 3 bases from V and 5 bases from J, with 8 bases in between. CDR3 residues: CASSFTGDNEQFF. The CDR3 DNA follows: TGTGCCAGCAGTTTTACGGGGGACAATGAGCAGTTCTTC.

The rearrangement links TRBV4-1 to TRBJ2-5; 9 bases are a match to TRBD1. The V gene end was trimmed by 1 base and the J gene end by 0 bases; junction bases not matched to a gene: 9. CDR1 and CDR2 (germline): MGHRA, YSYEKL. The CDR3 is 18 residues long. CDR3 coding DNA: TGCGCCAGCAGCCAAGCGCTCATCGGGACAGGGAACCAAGAGACCCAGTACTTC. This translates into CASSQALIGTGNQETQYF.

The genes are TRBV28 and TRBJ2-5, with 9 bases identical to TRBD2. The V and J ends lost 5 bases and 0 bases, in that order; junction bases with no gene match: 10. The CDR3 runs to 17 residues. Germline V gives CDR1 MDHEN, CDR2 SYDVKM. CDR3: CASSGYERLADQETQYF. CDR3 bases: TGTGCCAGCAGTGGATACGAGAGACTAGCGGACCAAGAGACCCAGTACTTC.

The V call is TRBV27, the J call TRBJ1-4; D ambiguous. V was cut by 6 bases and J by 2 bases, with 22 bases left in between. There are 18 residues in the CDR3. Germline V gives CDR1 MNHEY, CDR2 SMNVEV (reference sequence). This CDR3 reads CASSRRSGIGSTNEKLFF. In nucleotides, the CDR3 is TGTGCCAGCAGCCGTAGGTCGGGAATAGGATCCACTAATGAAAAACTGTTTTTT.

This clonotype was picked up one time. A much larger clone lies one base from this, so it may be a read error. CDR3: CASSFAAQETLYF. The CDR3 DNA reads TGTGCCAGCAGTTTCGCGGCGCAAGAGACCCTGTACTTC. The chain has TRBV12-3 or TRBV12-4 and TRBJ2-5; D is undetermined. The CDR3 is 13 amino acids.

A few counts support this clonotype. The chain combines TRBV4-1 with TRBJ2-5; 12 bases agree with TRBD2. In germline, CDR1 is MGHRA, CDR2 YSYEKL. V trimming: 4 bases; J trimming: 5 bases; junction bases outside the gene matches: 5. CDR3 length equals 15 residues. CDR3 region: CASSRTSGRWETQYF. The CDR3 nucleotides read TGCGCCAGCAGCCGCACTAGCGGGAGGTGGGAGACCCAGTACTTC.

The table lists this clonotype with a few counts. The chain links TRBV12-3 or TRBV12-4 to TRBJ2-1; TRBD2 matches at 8 bases. There are 13 residues in the CDR3. The ends lost 5 bases at V and 7 bases at J; junction bases unmatched: 4. The CDR3 protein is CASSSGSMNEQFF. The CDR3 DNA sequence: TGTGCCAGCAGTAGCGGGAGTATGAATGAGCAGTTCTTC.

This clonotype was counted between two and nine times. The chain combines TRBV4-1 with TRBJ2-3, with D maybe TRBD2 (6 bases). V was cut by 4 bases and J by 1 base, with 12 bases left in between. The CDR3 length is 15 residues. CDR1 MGHRA and CDR2 YSYEKL come from the germline V gene. The CDR3 sequence: CASSRGAARTDTQYF. In DNA form, the CDR3 reads TGCGCCAGCAGCCGCGGGGCGGCCCGCACAGATACGCAGTATTTT.

A note on this clonotype: A junction boundary mismatches the germline segment, possibly from a read error. This chain joins TRBV7-7 and TRBJ2-5, with 7 bases identical to TRBD2. This CDR3 spans 15 amino acids. Germline V gene lookup returns CDR1 SSHAT and CDR2 FNYEAQ (reference sequence). CDR3 region: CASSDHLAVQETQYF. The CDR3 nucleotides read TGTGCTAGCAGCGATCACCTAGCGGTGCAAGAGACCCAGTACTTC.

This clonotype was observed a handful of times. The junction differs from germline at one of its ends, possibly a read error. V gene TRBV18 combines with J gene TRBJ1-5; the D is unclear. The germline V gene has CDR1 KGHSH and CDR2 LQKENI. CDR3 length: 14 residues. CDR3 DNA sequence: TGTACCAGCTCCGGATCGAGGGAGTATCAGCCCCAGCATTTT. This encodes CTSSGSREYQPQHF.

The chain uses TRBV20-1 and TRBJ2-5; TRBD2 matches 8 bases. The CDR3 extends over 16 amino acids. Germline trimming cut 0 bases from V and 4 bases from J; bases unmatched to any gene: 10. Looked up from germline, CDR1 is DFQATT and CDR2 is SNEGSKA (reference sequence). The CDR3 loop is CSARDEARGVGETQYF. CDR3 DNA: TGCAGTGCTAGAGATGAGGCGCGGGGGGTAGGAGAGACCCAGTACTTC.

This clonotype appeared a single time. The chain uses TRBV4-1 and TRBJ1-1; no definite D call. Trimming shortened V by 0 bases and J by 1 base, and 6 bases separated the two germline ends. The CDR3 spans 14 residues. The V gene's germline CDR1 is MGHRA and CDR2 YSYEKL. CDR3 amino acids: CASSQESRNTEAFF. The CDR3 nucleotides read TGCGCCAGCAGCCAAGAGTCGCGGAACACTGAAGCTTTCTTT.

The V gene is TRBV5-1, the J gene TRBJ2-2; D gene uncertain. Germline lookup yields CDR1 SGHRS and CDR2 YFSETQ. CDR3 length equals 13 residues. With 5 bases removed from V and 7 bases from J, the gap between germline ends came to 12 bases. CDR3 DNA: TGCGCCAGCAGTCAAAACGATGGCGGGGAGCTGTTTTTT. This codes for CASSQNDGGELFF.

The J gene is TRBJ1-1, the V gene TRBV5-1, with D possibly matching TRBD1 (5 bases). Trimming stripped 5 bases from V and 4 bases from J, with 15 bases between. The CDR3 loop spans 14 amino acids. Germline loops: CDR1 SGHRS, CDR2 YFSETQ. This chain's CDR3 is CASRKPGRTTEAFF. CDR3 nucleotides: TGCGCCAGCAGGAAGCCGGGGCGGACCACTGAAGCTTTCTTT.

This chain uses TRBV7-9 with TRBJ2-5; TRBD2 agrees at 13 bases. Per germline, CDR1 SEHNR and CDR2 FQNEAQ (reference sequence). Trimming removed 10 bases from V and 1 base from J; junction bases left unmatched: 9. This CDR3 has 16 amino acids. CDR3 residues: CAIPGLAGNLQETQYF. DNA of the CDR3: TGTGCCATCCCGGGACTAGCGGGGAACCTCCAAGAGACCCAGTACTTC.

This clonotype was seen ten or more times. J is TRBJ1-1 and V is TRBV27; D not certain. The CDR3 spans 11 residues. V dropped 7 bases and J dropped 5 bases, with 8 bases sitting between them. CDR1 MNHEY and CDR2 SMNVEV come from the germline V gene (reference sequence). CDR3 loop: CASTSGTEAFF. As DNA, the CDR3 is TGTGCCAGCACCTCTGGGACTGAAGCTTTCTTT.

The rearrangement uses TRBV5-6 and TRBJ2-3, with 8 bases matching TRBD1. This CDR3 region has 15 residues. Germline V gene data show CDR1 as SGHDT and CDR2 as YYEEEE. The V and J ends lost 2 bases and 3 bases, in that order; junction bases with no gene match: 5. The CDR3 DNA reads TGTGCCAGCAGCTTTCCGGACAGGGCAACAGATACGCAGTATTTT. This codes for CASSFPDRATDTQYF.

In this sample, this clonotype turned up many times. The chain is built from TRBV18 and TRBJ2-7, with unresolved D. CDR1 KGHSH and CDR2 LQKENI come from the germline V gene. Trimming removed 5 bases from V and 0 bases from J, with 5 bases in between. This CDR3 is built from 12 residues. In nucleotides, the CDR3 is TGTGCCAGCTCATCTAACTCCTACGAGCAGTACTTC. As protein: CASSSNSYEQYF.

The chain is built from TRBV7-2 and TRBJ2-7; D gene unclear. Germline values: CDR1 SGHTA, CDR2 FQGNSA. V gave up 4 bases and J gave up 8 bases, with 15 bases separating them. The CDR3 runs to 13 residues. As DNA, the CDR3 is TGTGCCAGCAGCTCCGCCACGAACTTCAAGCAGTACTTC. Its protein is CASSSATNFKQYF.

Ten or more counts support this clonotype. At one of its ends the junction is not consistent with the germline gene, which may arise from a read error. The V and J genes are TRBV6-1 and TRBJ2-3; no firm D call. The CDR3 covers 12 residues. Germline V gene lookup returns CDR1 MNHNS and CDR2 SASEGT. CDR3 coding DNA: TGCTCTACCTTGGGGAGCACAGATACGCAGTATTTT. Amino acids: CSTLGSTDTQYF.

V is TRBV20-1 and J is TRBJ1-1; TRBD1 matches at 7 bases. The germline V gene encodes CDR1 DFQATT and CDR2 SNEGSKA (reference sequence). This CDR3 has 13 amino acids. V shed 6 bases, J shed 3 bases, and the junction held 7 bases outside the gene matches. The CDR3 sequence: CSAEGQLDTEAFF. The CDR3 DNA follows: TGCAGTGCCGAGGGACAGTTGGACACTGAAGCTTTCTTT.

The V call is TRBV12-3 or TRBV12-4, the J call TRBJ2-5, with a weak D call TRBD2 (7 bases). This CDR3 is 15 amino acids long. Trimming pared 8 bases from V and 2 bases from J, leaving 18 bases between. CDR3 DNA sequence: TGTGCCAGCGGGACTATAGGGGGACTACAAGAGACCCAGTACTTC. It translates to CASGTIGGLQETQYF.

This clonotype was recorded a few times. This chain links TRBV6-5 with TRBJ2-2; 11 nucleotides align to TRBD1. The V gene end was trimmed by 4 bases and the J gene end by 4 bases; junction bases not matched to a gene: 5. This CDR3 has 16 amino acids. Germline CDR1 reads MNHEY; CDR2 reads SVGAGI. CDR3 nucleotide sequence: TGTGCCAGCAGTTCAGGACAGGGGGCGGTCACCGGGGAGCTGTTTTTT. Protein sequence: CASSSGQGAVTGELFF.